This T cell receptor (beta chain) is from a study of control samples from healthy donors and cancer patients. Trimming cost V 4 bases and J 0 bases, with 9 bases left between them. The CDR3 is 13 amino acids. Per germline, CDR1 SQVTM and CDR2 ANQGSEA. Clones were sequenced by immunoSEQ multiplex PCR, and TCRdb holds only the in-frame ones, with some missing. Found here are about 160,000 clones, roughly 95% of them singletons; the top ten hold approximately 0.93%. The source material was blood. The sequence was collected from a young woman in good health. The rearrangement links TRBV29-1 to TRBJ1-1; no clear D gene. CDR3 DNA: TGCAGCGTTGTCCGAGGGTTGAACACTGAAGCTTTCTTT. Translating it yields CSVVRGLNTEAFF.